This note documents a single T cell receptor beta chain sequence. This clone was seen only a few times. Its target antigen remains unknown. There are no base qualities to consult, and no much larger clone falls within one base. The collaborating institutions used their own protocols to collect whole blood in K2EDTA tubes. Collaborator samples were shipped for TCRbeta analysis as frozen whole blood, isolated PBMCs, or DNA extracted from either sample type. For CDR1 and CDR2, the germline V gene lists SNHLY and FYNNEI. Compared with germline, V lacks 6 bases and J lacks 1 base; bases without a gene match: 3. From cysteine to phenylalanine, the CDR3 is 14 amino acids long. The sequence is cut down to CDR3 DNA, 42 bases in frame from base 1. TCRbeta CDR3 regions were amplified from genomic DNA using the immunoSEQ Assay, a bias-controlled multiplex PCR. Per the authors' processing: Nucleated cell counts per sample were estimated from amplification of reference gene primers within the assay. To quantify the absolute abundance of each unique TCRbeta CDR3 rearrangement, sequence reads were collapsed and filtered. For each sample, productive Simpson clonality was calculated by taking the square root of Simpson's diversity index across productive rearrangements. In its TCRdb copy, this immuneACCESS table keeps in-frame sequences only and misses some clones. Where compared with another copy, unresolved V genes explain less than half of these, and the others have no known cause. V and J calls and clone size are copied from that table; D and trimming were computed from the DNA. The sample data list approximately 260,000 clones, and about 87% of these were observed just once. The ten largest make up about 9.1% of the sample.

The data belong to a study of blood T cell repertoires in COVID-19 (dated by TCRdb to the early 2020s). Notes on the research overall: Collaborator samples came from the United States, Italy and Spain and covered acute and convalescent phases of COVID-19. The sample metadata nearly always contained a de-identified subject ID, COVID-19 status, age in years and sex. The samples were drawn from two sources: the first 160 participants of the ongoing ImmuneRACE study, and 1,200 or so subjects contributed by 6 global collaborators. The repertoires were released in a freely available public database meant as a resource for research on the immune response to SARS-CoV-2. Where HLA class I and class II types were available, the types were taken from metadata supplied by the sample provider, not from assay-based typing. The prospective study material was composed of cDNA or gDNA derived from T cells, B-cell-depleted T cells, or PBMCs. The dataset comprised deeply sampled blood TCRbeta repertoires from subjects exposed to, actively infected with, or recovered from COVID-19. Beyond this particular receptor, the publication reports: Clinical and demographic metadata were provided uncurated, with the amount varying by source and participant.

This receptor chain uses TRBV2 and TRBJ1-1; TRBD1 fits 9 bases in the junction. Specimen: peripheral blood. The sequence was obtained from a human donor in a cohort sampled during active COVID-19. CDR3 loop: CASRGGQGNTEAFF. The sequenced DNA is TGTGCCAGCAGGGGGGGACAGGGGAACACTGAAGCTTTCTTT.